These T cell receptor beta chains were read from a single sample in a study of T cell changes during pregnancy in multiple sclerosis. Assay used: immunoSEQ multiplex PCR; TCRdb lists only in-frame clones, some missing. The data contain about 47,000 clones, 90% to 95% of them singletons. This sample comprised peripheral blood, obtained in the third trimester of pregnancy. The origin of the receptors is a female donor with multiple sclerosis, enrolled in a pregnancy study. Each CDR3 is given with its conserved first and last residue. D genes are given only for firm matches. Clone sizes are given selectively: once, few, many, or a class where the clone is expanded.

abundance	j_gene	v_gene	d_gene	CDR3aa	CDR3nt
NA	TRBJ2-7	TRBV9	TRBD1	CASSVAGTGDYEQYF	TGTGCCAGCAGCGTAGCTGGGACAGGGGACTACGAGCAGTACTTC
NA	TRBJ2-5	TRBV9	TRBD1	CASSVAQGAQETQYF	TGTGCCAGCAGCGTAGCTCAGGGGGCACAAGAGACCCAGTACTTC
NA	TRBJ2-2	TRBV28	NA	CASRHQGGTGELFF	TGTGCCAGCAGACATCAGGGTGGCACCGGGGAGCTGTTTTTT
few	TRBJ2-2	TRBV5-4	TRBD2	CASTGGTGELFF	TGTGCCAGCACGGGGGGGACCGGGGAGCTGTTTTTT
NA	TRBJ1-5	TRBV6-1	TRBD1	CASSEDRGLGQPQHF	TGTGCCAGCAGTGAAGACAGGGGGCTAGGTCAGCCCCAGCATTTT
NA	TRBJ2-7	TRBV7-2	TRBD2	CASSLSGTRVLHEQYF	TGTGCCAGCAGCCTAAGCGGGACTAGAGTTCTCCACGAGCAGTACTTC
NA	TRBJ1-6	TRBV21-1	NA	CASTPDRSLHF	TGTGCCAGCACCCCGGACAGGTCTCTCCACTTT
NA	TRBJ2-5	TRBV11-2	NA	CASSSSGQHYQETQYF	TGTGCCAGCAGCTCCTCCGGACAACATTACCAAGAGACCCAGTACTTC
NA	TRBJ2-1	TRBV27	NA	CASSPQGSGNEQFF	TGTGCCAGCAGTCCACAGGGATCTGGCAATGAGCAGTTCTTC
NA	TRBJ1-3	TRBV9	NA	CASSEQGFTGNTIYF	TGTGCCAGCAGCGAACAGGGATTTACTGGAAACACCATATATTTT
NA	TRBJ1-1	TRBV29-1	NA	CSVQTNLNTEAFF	TGCAGCGTTCAGACAAATTTGAACACTGAAGCTTTCTTT
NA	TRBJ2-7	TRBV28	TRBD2	CASYEGLAGNYEQYF	TGTGCCAGCTACGAAGGGCTAGCGGGAAATTACGAGCAGTACTTC
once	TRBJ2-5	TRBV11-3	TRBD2	CASKASGTGETQYF	TGTGCCAGCAAAGCTAGCGGGACTGGGGAGACCCAGTACTTC
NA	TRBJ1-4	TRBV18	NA	CASSPQRSTGPNEKLFF	TGTGCCAGCTCACCTCAGCGTTCGACAGGACCTAATGAAAAACTGTTTTTT
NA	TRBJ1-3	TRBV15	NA	CATTPGRGRDTIYF	TGTGCCACCACCCCGGGGAGGGGAAGAGACACCATATATTTT
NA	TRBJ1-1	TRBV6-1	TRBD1	CASSEVSQGAGTEAFF	TGTGCCAGCAGTGAAGTATCCCAGGGGGCAGGCACTGAAGCTTTCTTT
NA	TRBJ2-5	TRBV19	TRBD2	CASSIAGVRQETQYF	TGTGCCAGTAGTATCGCGGGAGTGAGACAAGAGACCCAGTACTTC
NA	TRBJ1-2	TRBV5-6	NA	CASSNRFGGVRGYTF	TGTGCCAGCAGCAACCGGTTTGGGGGGGTACGTGGCTACACCTTC
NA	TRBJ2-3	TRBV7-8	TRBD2	CASSFTGTSGGTDTQYF	TGTGCCAGCAGCTTTACCGGGACTAGCGGGGGAACAGATACGCAGTATTTT
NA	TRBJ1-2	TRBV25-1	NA	CASSRGTYGYTF	TGTGCCAGCAGTCGGGGGACCTATGGCTACACCTTC
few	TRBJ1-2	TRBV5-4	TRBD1	CASSARQGDYGYTF	TGTGCCAGCAGCGCCCGACAGGGTGACTATGGCTACACCTTC
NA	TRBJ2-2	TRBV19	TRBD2	CASSMLAGVAGELFF	TGTGCCAGTAGTATGCTTGCGGGAGTGGCCGGGGAGCTGTTTTTT
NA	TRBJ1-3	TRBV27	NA	CASSFSVGNTIYF	TGTGCCAGCAGTTTCTCCGTCGGAAACACCATATATTTT
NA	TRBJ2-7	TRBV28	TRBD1	CASSSGDSYEQYF	TGTGCCAGCAGTTCCGGGGACAGCTACGAGCAGTACTTC
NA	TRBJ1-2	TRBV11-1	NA	CASSLLGGYGYTF	TGTGCCAGCAGCCTACTAGGTGGCTATGGCTACACCTTC
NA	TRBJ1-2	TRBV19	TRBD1	CASSILGQGNGYTF	TGTGCCAGTAGTATTCTAGGACAGGGGAATGGCTACACCTTC
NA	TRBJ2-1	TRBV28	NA	CASSFVTGFNEQFF	TGTGCCAGCAGTTTCGTTACGGGATTTAATGAGCAGTTCTTC
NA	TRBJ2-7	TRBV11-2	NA	CASSGGSRSSYEQYF	TGTGCCAGCAGCGGAGGGTCCAGGAGCTCCTACGAGCAGTACTTC
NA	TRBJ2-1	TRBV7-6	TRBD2	CASSLRLASEQFF	TGTGCCAGCAGCCTAAGACTAGCAAGTGAGCAGTTCTTC
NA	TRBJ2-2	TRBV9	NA	CASSVAQTNTGELFF	TGTGCCAGCAGCGTAGCGCAGACGAACACCGGGGAGCTGTTTTTT
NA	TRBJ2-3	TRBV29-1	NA	CSAPLRGDTQYF	TGCAGCGCCCCCCTCAGGGGAGATACGCAGTATTTT
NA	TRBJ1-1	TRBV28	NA	CASSLTATQAFF	TGTGCCAGCAGTTTGACAGCTACCCAAGCTTTCTTT
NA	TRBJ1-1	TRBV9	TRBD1	CASSATPGQKNTEAFF	TGTGCCAGCAGCGCAACCCCGGGACAGAAAAACACTGAAGCTTTCTTT
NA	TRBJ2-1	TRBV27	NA	CASSYRQYNEQFF	TGTGCCAGCAGTTATAGACAGTACAATGAGCAGTTCTTC
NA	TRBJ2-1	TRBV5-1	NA	CASRIELLNYNEQFF	TGCGCCAGCAGGATAGAACTTCTCAACTACAATGAGCAGTTCTTC
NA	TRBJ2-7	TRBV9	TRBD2	CASSVGGLAYEQYF	TGTGCCAGCAGCGTAGGTGGACTAGCCTACGAGCAGTACTTC
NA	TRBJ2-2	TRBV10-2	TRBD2	CASSSGTSGTGELFF	TGCGCCAGCTCCTCCGGGACTAGCGGGACCGGGGAGCTGTTTTTT
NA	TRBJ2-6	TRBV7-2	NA	CASRHPSGANVLTF	TGTGCCAGCAGACACCCCTCTGGGGCCAACGTCCTGACTTTC
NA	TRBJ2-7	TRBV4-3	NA	CASSQDQDYYEQYF	TGCGCCAGCAGCCAAGATCAGGATTACTACGAGCAGTACTTC
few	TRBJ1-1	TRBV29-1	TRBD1	CSVVETGWDTEAFF	TGCAGCGTGGTTGAGACAGGGTGGGACACTGAAGCTTTCTTT
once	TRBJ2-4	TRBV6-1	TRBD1	CASRLQGAKNIQYF	TGTGCCAGCAGACTACAGGGGGCCAAAAACATTCAGTACTTC
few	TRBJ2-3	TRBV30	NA	CAWSDDVMRQRTDTQYF	TGTGCCTGGAGTGACGACGTTATGAGACAGCGCACAGATACGCAGTATTTT
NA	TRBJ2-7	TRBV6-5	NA	CASSYGTGDLPLEQYF	TGTGCCAGCAGTTACGGGACGGGGGACTTGCCGCTCGAGCAGTACTTC
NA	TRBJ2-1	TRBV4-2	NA	CASSQDWGGPPYNEQFF	TGTGCCAGCAGCCAAGATTGGGGGGGGCCTCCCTACAATGAGCAGTTCTTC
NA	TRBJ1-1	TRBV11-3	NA	CASSLVLNTEAFF	TGTGCCAGCAGCTTAGTCTTGAACACTGAAGCTTTCTTT
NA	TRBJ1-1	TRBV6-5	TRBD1	CASSFTTGETEAFF	TGTGCCAGCAGTTTTACTACAGGGGAGACTGAAGCTTTCTTT
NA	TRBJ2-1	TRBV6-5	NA	CASSYSTGVHPNEQFF	TGTGCCAGCAGTTATTCAACCGGGGTCCATCCCAATGAGCAGTTCTTC
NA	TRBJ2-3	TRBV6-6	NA	CASSPLVDTQYF	TGTGCCAGCAGTCCACTGGTAGATACGCAGTATTTT
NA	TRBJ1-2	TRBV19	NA	CASNFRRGPGGGYTF	TGTGCCAGTAACTTCCGCAGGGGCCCCGGAGGCGGCTACACCTTC
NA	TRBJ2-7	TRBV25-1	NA	CASSSFRGTVNSYEQYF	TGTGCCAGCAGTTCCTTCCGGGGGACAGTGAACTCCTACGAGCAGTACTTC
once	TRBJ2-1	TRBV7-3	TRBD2	CASSHTSGSYNEQFF	TGTGCCAGCAGCCACACTAGCGGCTCCTACAATGAGCAGTTCTTC
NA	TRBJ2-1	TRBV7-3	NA	CASSPDAGSPYNEQFF	TGTGCCAGCAGCCCAGACGCCGGGTCACCCTACAATGAGCAGTTCTTC
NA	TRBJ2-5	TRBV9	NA	CASSPGVAVQETQYF	TGTGCCAGCAGCCCCGGAGTAGCGGTCCAAGAGACCCAGTACTTC
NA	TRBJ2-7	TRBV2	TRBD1	CASRGTGISYEQYF	TGTGCCAGCAGGGGGACAGGGATCTCCTACGAGCAGTACTTC
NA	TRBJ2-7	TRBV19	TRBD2	CASSIWGEGPYEQYF	TGTGCCAGTAGTATATGGGGGGAGGGCCCTTACGAGCAGTACTTC
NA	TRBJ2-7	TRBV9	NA	CASSVEAENYEQYF	TGTGCCAGCAGCGTAGAGGCGGAGAACTACGAGCAGTACTTC
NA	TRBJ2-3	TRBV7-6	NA	CASSRERRGFTDTQYF	TGTGCCAGCAGCCGGGAGAGGCGGGGCTTCACAGATACGCAGTATTTT
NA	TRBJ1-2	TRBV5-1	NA	CASSRSASDSLSGYTF	TGCGCCAGCAGCCGATCCGCCTCCGACAGCTTGTCTGGCTACACCTTC
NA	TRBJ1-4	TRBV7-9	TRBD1	CASSLVNRGGGEKLFF	TGTGCCAGCAGCTTAGTTAACAGGGGAGGAGGGGAAAAACTGTTTTTT